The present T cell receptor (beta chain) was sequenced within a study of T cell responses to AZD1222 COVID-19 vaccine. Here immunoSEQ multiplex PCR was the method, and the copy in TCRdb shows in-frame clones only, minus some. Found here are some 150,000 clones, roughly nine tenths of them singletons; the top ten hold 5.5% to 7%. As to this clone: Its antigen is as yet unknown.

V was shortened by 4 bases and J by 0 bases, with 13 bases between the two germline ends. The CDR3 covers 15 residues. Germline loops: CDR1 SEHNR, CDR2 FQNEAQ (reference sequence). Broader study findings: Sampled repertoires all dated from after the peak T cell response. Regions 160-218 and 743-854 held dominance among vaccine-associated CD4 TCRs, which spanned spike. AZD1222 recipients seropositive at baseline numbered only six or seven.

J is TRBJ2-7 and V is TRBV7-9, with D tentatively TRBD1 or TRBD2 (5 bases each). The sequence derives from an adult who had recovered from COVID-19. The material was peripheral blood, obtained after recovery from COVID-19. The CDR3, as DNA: TGTGCCAGCAGCTCTGCCTGGGGGACCTCCTACGAGCAGTACTTC. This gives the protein CASSSAWGTSYEQYF.